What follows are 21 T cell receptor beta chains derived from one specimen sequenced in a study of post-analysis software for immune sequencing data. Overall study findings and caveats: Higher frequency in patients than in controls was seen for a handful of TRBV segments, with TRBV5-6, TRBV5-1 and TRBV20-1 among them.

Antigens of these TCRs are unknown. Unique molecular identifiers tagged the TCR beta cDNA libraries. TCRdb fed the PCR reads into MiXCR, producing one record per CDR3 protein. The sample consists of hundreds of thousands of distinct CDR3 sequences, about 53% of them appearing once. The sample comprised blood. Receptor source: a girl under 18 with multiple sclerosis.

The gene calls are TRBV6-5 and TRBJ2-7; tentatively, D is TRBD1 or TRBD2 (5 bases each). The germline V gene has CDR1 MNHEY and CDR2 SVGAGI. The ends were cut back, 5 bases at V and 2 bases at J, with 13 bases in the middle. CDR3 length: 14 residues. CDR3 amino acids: CASSGTRGPYEQYF. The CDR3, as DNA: TGTGCCAGCAGTGGGACCCGGGGACCCTACGAGCAGTACTTC.

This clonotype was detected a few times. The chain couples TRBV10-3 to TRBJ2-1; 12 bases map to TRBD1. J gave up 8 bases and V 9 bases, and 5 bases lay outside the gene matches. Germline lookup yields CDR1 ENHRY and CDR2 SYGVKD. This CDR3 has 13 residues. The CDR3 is CAMGDRGQDEQFF. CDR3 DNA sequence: TGTGCCATGGGGGACAGGGGGCAGGATGAGCAGTTCTTC.

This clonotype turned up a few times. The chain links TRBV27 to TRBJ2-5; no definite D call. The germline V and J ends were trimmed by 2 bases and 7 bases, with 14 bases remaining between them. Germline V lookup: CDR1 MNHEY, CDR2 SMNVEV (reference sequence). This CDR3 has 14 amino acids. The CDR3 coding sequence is TGTGCCAGCAGTTTAAGGGCCAGCTGGGGGACCCAGTACTTC. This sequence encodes CASSLRASWGTQYF.

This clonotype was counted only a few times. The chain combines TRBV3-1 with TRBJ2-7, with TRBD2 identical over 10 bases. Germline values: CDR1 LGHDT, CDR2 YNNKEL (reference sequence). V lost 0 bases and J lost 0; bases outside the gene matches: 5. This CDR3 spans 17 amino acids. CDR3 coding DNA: TGTGCCAGCAGCCAAGACGCTAGCGGGAGAGCCTCCTACGAGCAGTACTTC. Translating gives CASSQDASGRASYEQYF.

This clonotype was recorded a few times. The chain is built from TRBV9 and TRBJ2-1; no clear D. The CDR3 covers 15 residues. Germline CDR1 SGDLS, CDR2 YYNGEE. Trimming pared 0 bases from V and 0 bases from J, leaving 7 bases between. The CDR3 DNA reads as TGTGCCAGCAGCGTAGTGGGGTTCTCCTACAATGAGCAGTTCTTC. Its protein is CASSVVGFSYNEQFF. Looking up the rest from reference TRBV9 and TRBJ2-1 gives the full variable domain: DSGVTQTPKHLITATGQRVTLRCSPRSGDLSVYWYQQSLDQGLQFLIQYYNGEERAKGNILERFSAQQFPDLHSELNLSSLELGDSALYFCASSVVGFSYNEQFFGPGTRLTVL.

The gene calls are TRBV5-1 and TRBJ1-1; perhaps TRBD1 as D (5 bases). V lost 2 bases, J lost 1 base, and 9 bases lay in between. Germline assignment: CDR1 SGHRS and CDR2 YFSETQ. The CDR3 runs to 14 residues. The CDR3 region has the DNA TGCGCCAGCAGCTTAACGACAGCGAACACTGAAGCTTTCTTT. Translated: CASSLTTANTEAFF.

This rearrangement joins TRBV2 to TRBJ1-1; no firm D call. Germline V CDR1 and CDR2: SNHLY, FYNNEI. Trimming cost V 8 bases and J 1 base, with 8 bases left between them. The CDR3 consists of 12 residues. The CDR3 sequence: CASRRANTEAFF. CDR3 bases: TGTGCCAGCCGGAGGGCGAACACTGAAGCTTTCTTT.

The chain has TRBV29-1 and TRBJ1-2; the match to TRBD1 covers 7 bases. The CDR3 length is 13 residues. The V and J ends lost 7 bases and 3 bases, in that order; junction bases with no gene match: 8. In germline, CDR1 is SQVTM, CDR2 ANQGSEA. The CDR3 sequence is CSADKGADYGYTF. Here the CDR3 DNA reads TGCAGCGCCGATAAGGGGGCGGACTATGGCTACACCTTC.

This CDR3 reads CASSGEGLAGSYNEQFF. In DNA, the CDR3 is TGTGCCAGCAGCGGGGAGGGACTAGCGGGTTCCTACAATGAGCAGTTCTTC. The chain uses TRBV9 and TRBJ2-1; 12 nucleotides align to TRBD2. The CDR3 is 17 residues long. Germline lookup yields CDR1 SGDLS and CDR2 YYNGEE. With 3 bases clipped from V and 1 base from J, the junction kept 5 bases outside the gene matches.

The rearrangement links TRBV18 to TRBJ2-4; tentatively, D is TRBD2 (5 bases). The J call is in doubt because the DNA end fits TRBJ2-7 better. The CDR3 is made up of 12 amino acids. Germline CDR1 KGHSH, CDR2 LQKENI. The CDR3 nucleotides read TGTGCCAGCTCACACGGGAATAACGAGCAGTACTTC. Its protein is CASSHGNNEQYF.

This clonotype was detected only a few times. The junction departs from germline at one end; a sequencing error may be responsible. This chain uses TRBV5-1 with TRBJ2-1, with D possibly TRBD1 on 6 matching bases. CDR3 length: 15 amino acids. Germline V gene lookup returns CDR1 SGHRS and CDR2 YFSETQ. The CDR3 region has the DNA TGTGCCAGCAGCTTGGGGCAGGGGCTATACAATGAGCAGTTCTTC. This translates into CASSLGQGLYNEQFF.

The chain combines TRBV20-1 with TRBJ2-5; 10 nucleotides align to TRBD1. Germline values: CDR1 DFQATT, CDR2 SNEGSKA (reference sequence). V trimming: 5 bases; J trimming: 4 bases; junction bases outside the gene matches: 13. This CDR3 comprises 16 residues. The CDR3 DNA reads TGCAGTGCTGGAGGGAAGACAGGGGGCTTACGAGAGACCCAGTACTTC. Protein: CSAGGKTGGLRETQYF.

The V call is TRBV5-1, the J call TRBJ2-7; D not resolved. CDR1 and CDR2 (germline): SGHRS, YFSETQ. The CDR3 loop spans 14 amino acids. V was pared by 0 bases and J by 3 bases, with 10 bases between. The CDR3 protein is CASSLDPGRYEQYF. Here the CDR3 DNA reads TGCGCCAGCAGCTTGGACCCCGGTCGCTACGAGCAGTACTTC.

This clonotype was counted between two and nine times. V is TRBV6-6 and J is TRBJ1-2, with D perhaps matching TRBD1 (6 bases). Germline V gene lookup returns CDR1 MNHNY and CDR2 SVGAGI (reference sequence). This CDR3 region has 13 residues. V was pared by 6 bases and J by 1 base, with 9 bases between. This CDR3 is CASRPDSNYGYTF. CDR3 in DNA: TGTGCCAGCAGACCGGACAGTAACTATGGCTACACCTTC.

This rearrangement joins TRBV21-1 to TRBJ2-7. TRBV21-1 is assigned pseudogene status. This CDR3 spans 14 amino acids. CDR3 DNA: TGTGCCAGCAGCAACGTAACGAATTCCTACGAGCAGTACTTC. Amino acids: CASSNVTNSYEQYF.

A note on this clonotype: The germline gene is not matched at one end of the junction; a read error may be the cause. The CDR3 bases are TGCGCCAGCAGCTTTATTGGGGCTGGGGGGGGCTACAATGAGAAGTTCTTC. This sequence encodes CASSFIGAGGGYNEKFF. The chain joins TRBV5-1 to TRBJ2-1, with D perhaps TRBD2 (7 bases). Germline CDR1 reads SGHRS; CDR2 reads YFSETQ. The CDR3 extends over 17 amino acids.

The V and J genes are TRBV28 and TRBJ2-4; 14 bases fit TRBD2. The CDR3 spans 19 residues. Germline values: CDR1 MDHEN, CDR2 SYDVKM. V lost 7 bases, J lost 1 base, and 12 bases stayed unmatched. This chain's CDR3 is CASKTSGTSGSVAKNIQYF. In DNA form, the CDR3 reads TGTGCCAGCAAAACCTCCGGGACTAGCGGGAGTGTGGCCAAAAACATTCAGTACTTC.

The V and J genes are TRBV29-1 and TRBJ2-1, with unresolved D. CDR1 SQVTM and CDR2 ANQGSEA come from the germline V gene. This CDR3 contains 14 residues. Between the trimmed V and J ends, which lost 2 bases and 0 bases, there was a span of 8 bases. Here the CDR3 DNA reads TGCAGCGTTGAATTGTGGATCTCCTACAATGAGCAGTTCTTC. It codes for CSVELWISYNEQFF.

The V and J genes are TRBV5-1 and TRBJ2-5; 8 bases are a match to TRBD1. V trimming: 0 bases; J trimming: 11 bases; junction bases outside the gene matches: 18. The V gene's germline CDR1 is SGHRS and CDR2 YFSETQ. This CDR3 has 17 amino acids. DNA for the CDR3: TGCGCCAGCAGCTTGGCTCTCGCCGGGACAGGAACCCCTGAGCAGTACTTC. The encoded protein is CASSLALAGTGTPEQYF.

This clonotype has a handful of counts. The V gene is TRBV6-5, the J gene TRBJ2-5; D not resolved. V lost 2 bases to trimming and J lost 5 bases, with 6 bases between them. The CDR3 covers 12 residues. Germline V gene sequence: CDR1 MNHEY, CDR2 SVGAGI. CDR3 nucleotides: TGTGCCAGCAGTTACATGGGGGAGACCCAGTACTTC. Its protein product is CASSYMGETQYF.

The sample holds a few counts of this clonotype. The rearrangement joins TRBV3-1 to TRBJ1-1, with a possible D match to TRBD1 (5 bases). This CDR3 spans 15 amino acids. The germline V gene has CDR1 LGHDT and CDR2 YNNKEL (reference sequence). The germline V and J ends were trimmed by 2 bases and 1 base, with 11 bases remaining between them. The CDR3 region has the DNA TGTGCCAGCAGCCAAAGATCAGGGAGGAACACTGAAGCTTTCTTT. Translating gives CASSQRSGRNTEAFF.